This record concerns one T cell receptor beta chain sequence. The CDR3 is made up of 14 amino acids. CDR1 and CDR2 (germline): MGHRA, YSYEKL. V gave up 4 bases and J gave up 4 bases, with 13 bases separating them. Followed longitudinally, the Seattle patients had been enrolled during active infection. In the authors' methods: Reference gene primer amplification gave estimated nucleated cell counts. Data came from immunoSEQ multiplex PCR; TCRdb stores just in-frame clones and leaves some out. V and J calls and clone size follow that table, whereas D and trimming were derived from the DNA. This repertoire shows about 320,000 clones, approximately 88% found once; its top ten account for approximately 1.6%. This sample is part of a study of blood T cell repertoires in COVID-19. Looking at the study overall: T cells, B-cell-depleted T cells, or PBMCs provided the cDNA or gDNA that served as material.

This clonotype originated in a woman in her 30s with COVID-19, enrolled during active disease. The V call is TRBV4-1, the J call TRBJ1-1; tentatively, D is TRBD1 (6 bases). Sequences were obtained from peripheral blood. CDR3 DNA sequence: TGCGCCAGCAGCCTACAGGGCGGTGGCACTGAAGCTTTCTTT. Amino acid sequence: CASSLQGGGTEAFF.